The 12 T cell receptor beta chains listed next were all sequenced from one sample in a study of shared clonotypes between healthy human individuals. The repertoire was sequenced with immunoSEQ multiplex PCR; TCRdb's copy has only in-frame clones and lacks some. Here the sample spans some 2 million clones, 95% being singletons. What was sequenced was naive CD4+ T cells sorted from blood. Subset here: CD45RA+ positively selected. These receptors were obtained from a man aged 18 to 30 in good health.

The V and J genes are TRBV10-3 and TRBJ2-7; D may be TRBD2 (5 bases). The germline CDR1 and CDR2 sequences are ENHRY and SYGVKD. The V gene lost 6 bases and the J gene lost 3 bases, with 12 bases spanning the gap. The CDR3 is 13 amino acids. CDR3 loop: CAISLLEGYEQYF. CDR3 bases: TGTGCCATCAGCCTACTTGAGGGCTACGAGCAGTACTTC.

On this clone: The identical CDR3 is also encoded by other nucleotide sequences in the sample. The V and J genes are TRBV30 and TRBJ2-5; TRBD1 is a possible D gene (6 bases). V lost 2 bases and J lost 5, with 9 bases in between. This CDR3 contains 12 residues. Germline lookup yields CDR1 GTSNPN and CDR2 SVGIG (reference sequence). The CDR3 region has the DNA TGTGCCTGGAGTCCTCAGGGGGAGACCCAGTACTTC. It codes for CAWSPQGETQYF. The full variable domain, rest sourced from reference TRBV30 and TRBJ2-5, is SQTIHQWPATLVQPVGSPLSLECTVEGTSNPNLYWYRQAAGRGLQLLFYSVGIGQISSEVPQNLSASRPQDRQFILSSKKLLLSDSGFYLCAWSPQGETQYFGPGTRLLVL.

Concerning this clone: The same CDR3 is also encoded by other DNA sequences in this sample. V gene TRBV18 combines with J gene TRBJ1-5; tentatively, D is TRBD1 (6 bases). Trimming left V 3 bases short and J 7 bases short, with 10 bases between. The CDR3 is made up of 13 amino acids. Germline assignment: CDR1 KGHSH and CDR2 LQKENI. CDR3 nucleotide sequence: TGTGCCAGCTCACCGGGACAAGACCAGCCCCAGCATTTT. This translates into CASSPGQDQPQHF.

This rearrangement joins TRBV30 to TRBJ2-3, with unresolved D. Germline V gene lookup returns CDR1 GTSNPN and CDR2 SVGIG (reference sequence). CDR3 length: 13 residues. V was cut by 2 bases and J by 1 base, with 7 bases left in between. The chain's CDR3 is CAWSFLRTDTQYF. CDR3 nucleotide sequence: TGTGCCTGGAGTTTCCTCCGCACAGATACGCAGTATTTT.

This CDR3 is CASSLHFPRTDTQYF. CDR3 DNA sequence: TGTGCCAGCAGCCTCCACTTCCCCAGGACAGATACGCAGTATTTT. The rearrangement uses TRBV7-2 and TRBJ2-3; D is unclear. Germline V CDR1 and CDR2: SGHTA, FQGNSA. V was clipped by 5 bases and J by 3 bases, with 15 bases between them. CDR3 length: 15 amino acids.

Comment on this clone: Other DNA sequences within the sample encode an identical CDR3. The CDR3 here is CASSRTGLGETQYF. The CDR3 DNA reads TGTGCCAGCAGTCGGACAGGGCTAGGGGAGACCCAGTACTTC. This chain joins TRBV6-5 and TRBJ2-5; the match to TRBD1 covers 8 bases. The germline gives CDR1 MNHEY, CDR2 SVGAGI. This CDR3 region has 14 residues. J gave up 5 bases and V 5 bases, and 7 bases lay outside the gene matches.

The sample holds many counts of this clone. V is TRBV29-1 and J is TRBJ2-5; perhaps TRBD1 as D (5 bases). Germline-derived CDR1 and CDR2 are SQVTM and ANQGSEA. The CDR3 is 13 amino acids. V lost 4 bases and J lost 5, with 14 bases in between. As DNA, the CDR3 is TGCAGCGTTGGGACATCGATCGGGGAGACCCAGTACTTC. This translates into CSVGTSIGETQYF.

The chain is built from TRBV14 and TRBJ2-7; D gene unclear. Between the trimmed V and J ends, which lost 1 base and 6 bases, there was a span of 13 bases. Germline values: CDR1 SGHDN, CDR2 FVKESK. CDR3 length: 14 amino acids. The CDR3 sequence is CASSQGAGVREQYF. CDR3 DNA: TGTGCCAGCAGCCAAGGGGCAGGCGTTCGCGAGCAGTACTTC.

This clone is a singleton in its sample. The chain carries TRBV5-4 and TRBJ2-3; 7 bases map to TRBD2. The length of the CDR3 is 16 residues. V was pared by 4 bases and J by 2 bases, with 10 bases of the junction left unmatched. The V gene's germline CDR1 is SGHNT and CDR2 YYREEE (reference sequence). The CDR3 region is CASSAGLERATDTQYF. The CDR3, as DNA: TGTGCCAGCAGCGCCGGACTAGAGAGGGCCACAGATACGCAGTATTTT.

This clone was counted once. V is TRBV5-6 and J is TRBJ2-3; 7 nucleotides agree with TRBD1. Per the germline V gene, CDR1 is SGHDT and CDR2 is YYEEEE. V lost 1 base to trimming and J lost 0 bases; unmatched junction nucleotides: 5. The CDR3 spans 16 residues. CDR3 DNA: TGTGCCAGCAGCTTGAACAGGGGTGCTAGCACAGATACGCAGTATTTT. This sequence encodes CASSLNRGASTDTQYF. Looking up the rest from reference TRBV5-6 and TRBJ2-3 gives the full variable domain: DAGVTQSPTHLIKTRGQQVTLRCSPKSGHDTVSWYQQALGQGPQFIFQYYEEEERQRGNFPDRFSGHQFPNYSSELNVNALLLGDSALYLCASSLNRGASTDTQYFGPGTRLTVL.

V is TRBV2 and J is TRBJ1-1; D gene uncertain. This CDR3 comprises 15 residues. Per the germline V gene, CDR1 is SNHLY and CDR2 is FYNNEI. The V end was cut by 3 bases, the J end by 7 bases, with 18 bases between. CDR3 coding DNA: TGTGCCAGCAGTGAGGGCAGACCGCCGGTCGGTGAAGCTTTCTTT. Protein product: CASSEGRPPVGEAFF.

The CDR3 DNA follows: TGCGCCAGCAGCACCCGCGGGTCTTTGCAAGAGACCCAGTACTTC. Translating it yields CASSTRGSLQETQYF. The chain recombines TRBV5-1 with TRBJ2-5; the D gene is possibly TRBD2 (5 bases). Trimming stripped 4 bases from V and 2 bases from J, with 15 bases between. The CDR3 sequence is 15 residues long. In germline, CDR1 is SGHRS, CDR2 YFSETQ.